This T cell receptor beta chain was sequenced in a study of T cell responses to AZD1222 COVID-19 vaccine. At the level of the study: Both about-4-week and about-12-week second-dose recipients were combined. Whole-study results and caveats: Samples come after the peak T cell response, not at day 14. White British ancestry dominated among donors, who included more females, and clonal diversity was possibly underestimated. Variant regions that are unmutated are reportedly the target of nearly half of spike-specific TCRs.

A note on this clone: Its target is unknown.

Repertoires were generated with immunoSEQ multiplex PCR, while TCRdb's copy carries only in-frame clones and drops some. The sample consists of approximately 140,000 clones, 94% of them appearing once. Germline V gene lookup returns CDR1 LNHNV and CDR2 YYDKDF (reference sequence). This CDR3 has 19 residues. V was pared by 1 base and J by 4 bases, with 23 bases between. This rearrangement joins TRBV15 to TRBJ2-1; perhaps TRBD2 as D (6 bases). This sample comprised peripheral blood, obtained on day 0 of AZD1222 vaccination. The receptor was isolated from an adult in good health. DNA of the CDR3: TGTGCCACCAGCAGAGTAGTAGTATGGGGGACTCCAGAATACAATGAGCAGTTCTTC. This sequence encodes CATSRVVVWGTPEYNEQFF.